The 27 T cell receptor beta chains reported below all come from one sample, sequenced in a study of blood T cells in healthy people across ages. Then a second PCR, running roughly 7 to 12 cycles, was carried out with a sample-barcoded 5' primer and a J-beta primer mix. TCRdb re-called the 5' RACE reads through MiXCR, storing one row per CDR3 protein. The sample contains about 1.1 million distinct CDR3 sequences, 35% to 40% of which appear only once. Sequenced sample: blood. These receptors all stem from a man between 18 and 35 years old in good health.

The chain employs TRBV5-5 and TRBJ1-5; D gene uncertain. Germline CDR1 is SGHKS and CDR2 is YYEKEE (reference sequence). V shed 0 bases and J shed 3 bases, with 10 bases lying between them. The CDR3 is 15 amino acids. CDR3 loop: CASSLVPDTNQPQHF. CDR3 DNA: TGTGCCAGCAGCTTGGTACCAGATACCAATCAGCCCCAGCATTTT.

A word on this clonotype: The CDR3 does not end in the conserved phenylalanine or tryptophan, so this is likely a read error. The chain recombines TRBV29-1 with TRBJ1-2; tentative D call: TRBD1 (6 bases). CDR3 length: 12 amino acids. Germline CDR1 SQVTM, CDR2 ANQGSEA. The V end was cut by 6 bases, the J end by 7 bases, with 15 bases between. The CDR3 spells CSVDGGHSGYTI. The CDR3 DNA is TGCAGCGTCGATGGGGGACACAGTGGCTACACCATC.

The chain joins TRBV20-1 to TRBJ2-3; 11 bases match TRBD2. V was clipped by 7 bases and J by 4 bases; unmatched bases: 7. The CDR3 length is 14 residues. The germline gives CDR1 DFQATT, CDR2 SNEGSKA (reference sequence). The CDR3 sequence: CSVPTSGDSDTQYF. The CDR3 bases are TGCAGTGTTCCGACTAGCGGGGATTCAGATACGCAGTATTTT.

This clonotype turned up a few times. V is TRBV7-8 and J is TRBJ2-7; D is perhaps TRBD1 (5 bases). Trimming cost V 1 base and J 3 bases, with 10 bases left between them. Germline-derived CDR1 and CDR2 are SGHVS and FQNEAQ. The length of the CDR3 is 14 residues. In DNA form, the CDR3 reads TGTGCCAGCAGCTTAGGGGGCAGCTACTACGAGCAGTACTTC. As protein: CASSLGGSYYEQYF.

This clonotype was observed a handful of times. V usage is TRBV5-6 and J usage is TRBJ1-5; D gene uncertain. Looked up from germline, CDR1 is SGHDT and CDR2 is YYEEEE. This CDR3 spans 15 amino acids. V was shortened by 2 bases and J by 3 bases, with 12 bases between the two germline ends. As DNA, the CDR3 is TGTGCCAGCAGCTTTAGGCGAACAGACAATCAGCCCCAGCATTTT. As protein: CASSFRRTDNQPQHF.

This clonotype was counted a few times. V is TRBV7-2 and J is TRBJ2-3, with 8 bases aligning to TRBD2. There are 12 residues in the CDR3. Germline CDR1 and CDR2: SGHTA and FQGNSA. Unmatched junction bases numbered 4, after V lost 6 bases and J lost 8 bases. The CDR3 nucleotides are TGTGCCAGCAGGCGGGGGGTGGGTACGCAGTATTTT. Translated: CASRRGVGTQYF.

This clonotype was counted a few times. The chain carries TRBV20-1 and TRBJ1-2, with no clear D. Germline-derived CDR1 and CDR2 are DFQATT and SNEGSKA (reference sequence). V lost 0 bases and J 8 bases, leaving 28 bases between the germline ends. The CDR3 is 18 amino acids. The CDR3 reads CSARDPAAPGTRYNGYTF. The CDR3 DNA reads as TGCAGTGCTAGAGATCCGGCGGCCCCAGGTACCAGGTATAACGGCTACACCTTC.

This clonotype has a handful of counts. The chain joins TRBV20-1 to TRBJ2-4, with D tentatively TRBD1 (5 bases). The end of the DNA is better explained by TRBJ2-5, so the J call may be wrong. The CDR3 spans 12 residues. Germline V gene sequence: CDR1 DFQATT, CDR2 SNEGSKA (reference sequence). CDR3 nucleotide sequence: TGCAGTGCTAGAGAGGGGCGAGAGACCCAGTACTTC. Protein sequence: CSAREGRETQYF.

The rearrangement links TRBV4-2 to TRBJ2-7; 10 bases fit TRBD2. The CDR3 runs 16 residues. CDR1 is LGHNA, CDR2 YNFKEQ, per germline. The J segment lost 0 bases and the V segment lost 0 bases, leaving 2 bases of the junction unmatched. CDR3 coding DNA: TGTGCCAGCAGCCAAGAAACTAGCGGGGCCTCCTACGAGCAGTACTTC. It yields the protein CASSQETSGASYEQYF.

The chain has TRBV7-2 and TRBJ1-1, with D uncertain. Trimming pared 2 bases from V and 3 bases from J, leaving 13 bases between. The length of the CDR3 is 15 residues. The V gene's germline CDR1 is SGHTA and CDR2 FQGNSA. CDR3 protein: CASSLRTRRDTEAFF. The DNA of the CDR3 is TGTGCCAGCAGCTTAAGGACCCGTAGGGACACTGAAGCTTTCTTT.

The chain recombines TRBV5-4 with TRBJ2-2; 8 bases agree with TRBD1. The CDR3 covers 16 residues. Germline CDR1 and CDR2: SGHNT and YYREEE (reference sequence). V trimming: 4 bases; J trimming: 0 bases; junction bases outside the gene matches: 5. The CDR3 sequence: CASSLSTGANTGELFF. The CDR3 DNA reads as TGTGCCAGCAGCCTATCGACAGGGGCGAACACCGGGGAGCTGTTTTTT.

V usage is TRBV7-2 and J usage is TRBJ2-1; D is unresolved. V lost 1 base, J lost 7 bases, and 11 bases lay in between. CDR1 is SGHTA, CDR2 FQGNSA, per germline. The CDR3 runs to 14 residues. The CDR3 DNA is TGTGCCAGCAGCTTAGTGATAGCTAGGAATGAGCAGTTCTTC. Its translation: CASSLVIARNEQFF.

The chain carries TRBV4-1 and TRBJ1-4, with a tentative D call TRBD1 (5 bases). CDR1 and CDR2 from the germline V gene are MGHRA and YSYEKL. This CDR3 has 16 residues. V was cut by 0 bases and J by 5 bases, with 13 bases left in between. The CDR3 region is CASSQDGGAENEKLFF. CDR3 DNA: TGCGCCAGCAGCCAAGATGGAGGGGCCGAGAATGAAAAACTGTTTTTT.

This rearrangement joins TRBV4-1 to TRBJ2-5, with D tentatively TRBD1 or TRBD2 (5 bases each). This CDR3 has 18 residues. CDR1 is MGHRA and CDR2 is YSYEKL in the germline V gene. Trimming removed 0 bases from V and 11 bases from J, with 28 bases in between. CDR3 region: CASSQEPLRQTTYNEQYF. DNA of the CDR3: TGCGCCAGCAGCCAAGAGCCTCTTAGACAGACTACCTACAATGAGCAGTACTTC.

This clonotype has only a few counts. This sequence joins TRBV9 and TRBJ1-5; no clear D gene. The V gene lost 0 bases and the J gene lost 4 bases, with 8 bases spanning the gap. The germline V gene encodes CDR1 SGDLS and CDR2 YYNGEE. The CDR3 is 14 amino acids. Here the CDR3 reads CASSVGTLNQPQHF. The CDR3 coding sequence is TGTGCCAGCAGCGTAGGGACCCTGAATCAGCCCCAGCATTTT.

This clonotype has ten or more counts. This rearrangement joins TRBV9 to TRBJ2-1; perhaps D is TRBD1 or TRBD2 (5 bases each). Trimming shortened V by 0 bases and J by 0 bases, and 7 bases separated the two germline ends. In germline, CDR1 is SGDLS, CDR2 YYNGEE. The CDR3 covers 15 residues. The CDR3 bases are TGTGCCAGCAGCGTAGGTGGGGGCTCCTACAATGAGCAGTTCTTC. It codes for CASSVGGGSYNEQFF. Looking up the rest from reference TRBV9 and TRBJ2-1 gives the full variable domain: DSGVTQTPKHLITATGQRVTLRCSPRSGDLSVYWYQQSLDQGLQFLIQYYNGEERAKGNILERFSAQQFPDLHSELNLSSLELGDSALYFCASSVGGGSYNEQFFGPGTRLTVL.

V gene TRBV12-3 or TRBV12-4 combines with J gene TRBJ1-5; D possibly corresponds to TRBD1 (5 bases). V lost 3 bases and J lost 3, with 12 bases in between. This CDR3 comprises 15 residues. CDR3 amino acids: CASSLAGQNNQPQHF. CDR3 bases: TGTGCCAGCAGTTTGGCGGGGCAGAACAATCAGCCCCAGCATTTT.

The chain joins TRBV20-1 to TRBJ1-1; D unresolved. Trimming pared 0 bases from V and 0 bases from J, leaving 8 bases between. CDR1 and CDR2 (germline): DFQATT, SNEGSKA (reference sequence). This CDR3 is 14 amino acids long. The CDR3 sequence: CSARDRNMNTEAFF. CDR3 in DNA: TGCAGTGCTAGAGATCGGAACATGAACACTGAAGCTTTCTTT.

The rearrangement uses TRBV15 and TRBJ2-5; no clear D gene. Trimming removed 4 bases from V and 3 bases from J, with 9 bases in between. The CDR3 runs 13 residues. The V gene's germline CDR1 is LNHNV and CDR2 YYDKDF (reference sequence). The CDR3 DNA sequence: TGTGCCACCAGCAAAGTGATCGAAGAGACCCAGTACTTC. Encoded protein: CATSKVIEETQYF.

This chain joins TRBV11-1 and TRBJ2-1; D not certain. The end of the DNA fits TRBJ2-7 better, so the J call may be wrong. This CDR3 spans 14 amino acids. The germline CDR1 and CDR2 sequences are SGHAT and FQDESV (reference sequence). CDR3 DNA: TGTGCCAGCAGCCCAGATGGCAGCCACAATGAGCAGTACTTC. Translation gives CASSPDGSHNEQYF.

The chain recombines TRBV6-1 with TRBJ1-5; D is ambiguous. The CDR3 is 14 residues long. Trimming took off 2 bases at V and 4 bases at J, with 9 bases between the two ends. Germline V CDR1 and CDR2: MNHNS, SASEGT. For the CDR3, the DNA is TGTGCCAGCAGTGAATTCTGGGGTAATCAGCCCCAGCATTTT. Translating it yields CASSEFWGNQPQHF.

This clonotype was picked up one time. The chain is built from TRBV7-9 and TRBJ1-2; D gene ambiguous. The CDR3 is 15 amino acids. With 3 bases removed from V and 2 bases from J, the gap between germline ends came to 13 bases. Germline V lookup: CDR1 SEHNR, CDR2 FQNEAQ (reference sequence). CDR3 in DNA: TGTGCCAGCAGCTTCGGTACAGCAGAAAACTATGGCTACACCTTC. It is translated as CASSFGTAENYGYTF. Full variable domain (rest looked up from reference TRBV7-9 and TRBJ1-2): DTGVSQNPRHKITKRGQNVTFRCDPISEHNRLYWYRQTLGQGPEFLTYFQNEAQLEKSRLLSDRFSAERPKGSFSTLEIQRTEQGDSAMYLCASSFGTAENYGYTFGSGTRLTVV.

This clonotype was observed a few times. This chain links TRBV12-3 or TRBV12-4 with TRBJ2-5; D may be TRBD2 (5 bases). The CDR3 length is 15 residues. V was pared by 4 bases and J by 0 bases, with 12 bases between. Here the CDR3 reads CASSSIAGNQETQYF. CDR3 nucleotide sequence: TGTGCCAGCAGTTCCATCGCGGGTAACCAAGAGACCCAGTACTTC.

The chain joins TRBV7-2 to TRBJ2-5; TRBD1 might be the D (6 bases). Germline-derived CDR1 and CDR2 are SGHTA and FQGNSA. Trimming removed 1 base at V and 1 base at J, with 10 bases between. The CDR3 has 15 amino acids. This CDR3 is CASSLGVGGQETQYF. The CDR3, as DNA: TGTGCCAGCAGCTTAGGTGTAGGGGGCCAAGAGACCCAGTACTTC. Filled out from reference TRBV7-2 and TRBJ2-5, the complete variable domain reads GAGVSQSPSNKVTEKGKDVELRCDPISGHTALYWYRQSLGQGLEFLIYFQGNSAPDKSGLPSDRFSAERTGGSVSTLTIQRTQQEDSAVYLCASSLGVGGQETQYFGPGTRLLVL.

This clonotype has only a few counts. V gene TRBV9 combines with J gene TRBJ2-3; tentative D call: TRBD2 (6 bases). The CDR3 contains 16 residues. Trimming took off 3 bases at V and 4 bases at J, with 18 bases between the two ends. Germline CDR1 SGDLS, CDR2 YYNGEE. The CDR3 here is CASSAELAYPPDTQYF. CDR3 in DNA: TGTGCCAGCAGCGCAGAACTAGCTTATCCCCCAGATACGCAGTATTTT.

This clonotype was counted a few times. The chain recombines TRBV12-5 with TRBJ2-7; D tentatively fits TRBD1 or TRBD2 (6 bases each). The CDR3 is made up of 13 amino acids. Trimming left V 6 bases short and J 5 bases short, with 14 bases between. Looked up from germline, CDR1 is LGHNT and CDR2 is FRNRAP. The CDR3 coding sequence is TGTGCTAGTGGCCCGAGGGGGGAGGACGAGCAGTACTTC. Amino acid sequence: CASGPRGEDEQYF.

J is TRBJ2-1 and V is TRBV12-3 or TRBV12-4, with a weak D call TRBD1 (5 bases). The last part of the DNA fits TRBJ2-7 better; the J call may be wrong. CDR3 size: 13 residues. The CDR3 loop reads CASSFAQAQEQYF. CDR3 sequence (DNA): TGTGCCAGCAGTTTTGCACAGGCTCAAGAGCAGTACTTC.